This entry lists 32 T cell receptor beta chains sequenced from one sample in a study of blood T cells in healthy people across ages. Next came a second PCR, run for about 7 to 11 cycles, which used a sample-barcoded 5' primer along with a J-beta primer mix. TCRdb ran MiXCR on the 5' RACE reads and lists one entry per CDR3 protein. The table records hundreds of thousands of distinct CDR3 sequences, under 45% of them present only once. Sequenced: blood. These receptor sequences come from a man between 60 and 70 years old in good health.

J is TRBJ2-3 and V is TRBV5-4, with 7 nucleotides matching TRBD2. The CDR3 totals 16 residues. CDR1 SGHNT and CDR2 YYREEE come from the germline V gene (reference sequence). V shed 3 bases, J shed 5 bases, and the junction held 12 bases outside the gene matches. CDR3 in DNA: TGTGCCAGCAGCTACAATGGACTAGTAAGGGGAGATACGCAGTATTTT. Encoded protein: CASSYNGLVRGDTQYF.

This clonotype was counted a few times. The chain has TRBV4-3 and TRBJ2-5; TRBD1 agrees at 9 bases. The germline V gene encodes CDR1 LGHNA and CDR2 YSLEER. Germline trimming cut 1 base from V and 4 bases from J; bases unmatched to any gene: 4. This CDR3 spans 15 amino acids. CDR3 bases: TGCGCCAGCAGCCAAGTGACAGGGGGAGGAGAGACCCAGTACTTC. Protein product: CASSQVTGGGETQYF.

This rearrangement joins TRBV6-2 or TRBV6-3 to TRBJ2-3; D is possibly TRBD2 (6 bases). The CDR3 is 16 amino acids. Germline lookup yields CDR1 MNHEY and CDR2 SVGEGT. Trimming pared 2 bases from V and 8 bases from J, leaving 20 bases between. The CDR3 coding sequence is TGTGCCAGCAGTTACGGCGGGACCTACTCTCATGGTACGCAGTATTTT. It encodes CASSYGGTYSHGTQYF.

The chain uses TRBV20-1 and TRBJ2-3; 7 positions agree with TRBD2. Germline V CDR1 and CDR2: DFQATT, SNEGSKA (reference sequence). V lost 1 base and J lost 2; bases outside the gene matches: 3. The CDR3 extends over 14 amino acids. The CDR3 bases are TGCAGTGCTAGAGCTGGGACTAACACAGATACGCAGTATTTT. Translated: CSARAGTNTDTQYF.

The chain is built from TRBV7-9 and TRBJ2-7; TRBD1 aligns across 10 bases. Per germline, CDR1 SEHNR and CDR2 FQNEAQ (reference sequence). V shed 2 bases and J 0 bases; nucleotides not matched to a gene: 10. The CDR3 is 18 residues long. The CDR3 nucleotides read TGTGCCAGCAGCTTAAGCCCTGGGACAGGGGACCTCTCCTACGAGCAGTACTTC. It specifies CASSLSPGTGDLSYEQYF.

The V and J genes are TRBV5-1 and TRBJ2-7; 7 bases map to TRBD1. V was clipped by 3 bases and J by 7 bases; unmatched bases: 7. CDR3 length: 13 amino acids. Germline CDR1 SGHRS, CDR2 YFSETQ. CDR3 nucleotide sequence: TGCGCCAGCAGCTCAGACAGGGTGGGTGAGCAGTACTTC. It codes for CASSSDRVGEQYF.

V and J are TRBV6-6 and TRBJ2-3; 9 bases map to TRBD1. The germline V gene has CDR1 MNHNY and CDR2 SVGAGI (reference sequence). The CDR3 is 14 residues long. V shed 6 bases, J shed 4 bases, and the junction held 5 bases outside the gene matches. The DNA of the CDR3 is TGTGCCAGCAGGATGACAGGGGGGCCAGATACGCAGTATTTT. Protein sequence: CASRMTGGPDTQYF.

This clonotype was counted once. This chain links TRBV20-1 with TRBJ2-3, with a weak D call TRBD2 (5 bases). The CDR3 is made up of 16 amino acids. Germline V CDR1 and CDR2: DFQATT, SNEGSKA (reference sequence). Trimming shortened V by 2 bases and J by 0 bases, and 15 bases separated the two germline ends. The CDR3 loop reads CSARPWERTSTDTQYF. The CDR3 DNA reads as TGCAGTGCTAGACCCTGGGAACGGACTAGCACAGATACGCAGTATTTT.

This clonotype was picked up a small number of times. The rearrangement joins TRBV6-5 to TRBJ2-7, with a tentative D call TRBD1 (6 bases). The J call may be incorrect, as the DNA end agrees better with TRBJ2-5. Germline lookup yields CDR1 MNHEY and CDR2 SVGAGI. This CDR3 contains 14 residues. For the CDR3, the DNA is TGTGCCAGCAGTTACTATAGAGGGGGAGAGACCCAGTACTTC. Its translation is CASSYYRGGETQYF.

This clonotype was counted only a few times. The gene calls are TRBV29-1 and TRBJ2-7, with a weak D call TRBD2 (6 bases). Deletions cut 0 bases from V and 1 base from J, with 13 bases between. The CDR3 consists of 15 residues. Germline CDR1 SQVTM, CDR2 ANQGSEA. The CDR3 reads CSVEDPGTESYEQYF. In DNA, the CDR3 is TGCAGCGTTGAAGATCCCGGGACTGAATCCTACGAGCAGTACTTC.

Only one count was recorded for this clonotype. As DNA, the CDR3 is TGTGCCAGCAGCATGCGTCTGGGGCTGGATGGGACCCAGTACTTC. It is translated as CASSMRLGLDGTQYF. The chain combines TRBV11-2 with TRBJ2-7, with D possibly TRBD1 on 5 matching bases. TRBJ2-5 matches the DNA end more closely, so the J call is doubtful. Germline CDR1 reads SGHAT; CDR2 reads FQNNGV. The CDR3 covers 15 residues.

The V call is TRBV20-1, the J call TRBJ1-1; TRBD1 aligns across 8 bases. The CDR3 has 14 amino acids. Unmatched junction bases numbered 8, after V lost 4 bases and J lost 4 bases. Germline CDR1 is DFQATT and CDR2 is SNEGSKA (reference sequence). The CDR3 sequence: CSATTQGVGTEAFF. CDR3 coding DNA: TGCAGTGCTACTACACAGGGGGTTGGCACTGAAGCTTTCTTT.

This clonotype was counted between two and nine times. CDR3 nucleotide sequence: TGTGCCAGCAGCTTAGGTAGTAGTTCCACCTACGAGCAGTACTTC. Its protein is CASSLGSSSTYEQYF. The V and J genes are TRBV7-9 and TRBJ2-7; no definite D call. With 1 base removed from V and 2 bases from J, the gap between germline ends came to 12 bases. The CDR3 covers 15 residues. Per germline, CDR1 SEHNR and CDR2 FQNEAQ (reference sequence).

The J gene is TRBJ1-6, the V gene TRBV16; D is uncertain. The CDR3 consists of 14 residues. Germline CDR1 KGHSY, CDR2 FQNENV. V lost 4 bases to trimming and J lost 5 bases, with 9 bases between them. CDR3: CASSRRVDNSPLHF. The CDR3 DNA reads TGTGCCAGCAGCCGACGGGTGGATAATTCACCCCTCCACTTT.

The genes are TRBV11-2 and TRBJ2-6, with D uncertain. Deletions cut 3 bases from V and 1 base from J, with 10 bases between. Per germline, CDR1 SGHAT and CDR2 FQNNGV. This CDR3 has 16 residues. The CDR3 bases are TGTGCCAGCAGCTTTCTCTTAGCATCTGGGGCCAACGTCCTGACTTTC. As protein: CASSFLLASGANVLTF.

The V call is TRBV2, the J call TRBJ1-6, with 8 bases aligning to TRBD1. In germline, CDR1 is SNHLY, CDR2 FYNNEI. V dropped 2 bases and J dropped 14; count of bases not matched to a gene: 8. This CDR3 is 14 amino acids long. The DNA for the CDR3 is TGTGCCAGCAGTGAACAGGGGGCCCCTGCTACCCTCCACTTT. It specifies CASSEQGAPATLHF.

This clonotype was detected only a few times. The chain joins TRBV29-1 to TRBJ1-1, with 7 bases aligning to TRBD1. V lost 8 bases, J lost 7 bases, and 4 bases stayed unmatched. CDR1 is SQVTM, CDR2 ANQGSEA, per germline. This CDR3 has 10 amino acids. CDR3 loop: CSTRDSEAFF. The CDR3 DNA is TGCAGCACCCGGGACAGTGAAGCTTTCTTT.

V is TRBV21-1 and J is TRBJ2-4; the table gives TRBD1 as D, unverified against the DNA. TRBV21-1 is listed as a pseudogene. The CDR3 is 16 amino acids. CDR3 bases: TGTGCCAGCATCCCAGGTGTCTCCGGCGCCAAAAACATTCAGTACTTC. Its translation: CASIPGVSGAKNIQYF.

The V and J genes are TRBV3-1 and TRBJ2-5; no definite D call. V was clipped by 1 base and J by 11 bases, with 14 bases between them. Germline V lookup: CDR1 LGHDT, CDR2 YNNKEL (reference sequence). CDR3 size: 13 residues. CDR3 sequence (DNA): TGTGCCAGCAGCCAAGTTCCTACGTCGCAGCAGTACTTC. Translating it yields CASSQVPTSQQYF.

Concerning this clonotype itself: A junction end diverges from the germline sequence, so it may reflect a read error. The chain employs TRBV5-1 and TRBJ2-7; unclear D gene. This CDR3 spans 13 amino acids. CDR1 is SGHRS and CDR2 is YFSETQ in the germline V gene. For the CDR3, the DNA is TGCGCCGGCAGCTTTAGCACAAGCTACGAGCAGTACTTC. It codes for CAGSFSTSYEQYF.

The genes are TRBV20-1 and TRBJ2-7; D not resolved. The J call is in doubt because the DNA end fits TRBJ2-5 better. The CDR3 runs to 13 residues. CDR1 DFQATT and CDR2 SNEGSKA come from the germline V gene (reference sequence). CDR3 bases: TGCAGTGCTAGAGGGCCGGGCAGGGAGACCCAGTACTTC. Its protein product is CSARGPGRETQYF.

Only a few counts were recorded for this clonotype. The chain uses TRBV7-9 and TRBJ2-1, with 9 nucleotides matching TRBD2. Germline trimming cut 4 bases from V and 5 bases from J; bases unmatched to any gene: 6. There are 15 residues in the CDR3. Germline V gives CDR1 SEHNR, CDR2 FQNEAQ (reference sequence). CDR3 region: CASSSGLAIHNEQFF. CDR3 DNA: TGTGCCAGCAGCTCCGGACTAGCGATTCACAATGAGCAGTTCTTC.

The V call is TRBV29-1, the J call TRBJ2-1; 10 positions agree with TRBD2. The CDR3 has 16 residues. Trimming cost V 2 bases and J 3 bases; bases outside gene matches: 7. Germline V CDR1 and CDR2: SQVTM, ANQGSEA. Written as DNA, the CDR3 is TGCAGCGTTGAAAGCCTAGCGGGAGTAGGCTACAATGAGCAGTTCTTC. Translating it yields CSVESLAGVGYNEQFF.

This clonotype was detected a few times. The genes are TRBV5-6 and TRBJ1-5; 8 bases fit TRBD1. CDR3 length: 15 residues. V lost 2 bases and J lost 4; bases outside the gene matches: 5. The germline gives CDR1 SGHDT, CDR2 YYEEEE. CDR3 sequence reads: CASSFGTGANQPQHF. The CDR3 DNA sequence: TGTGCCAGCAGCTTTGGGACAGGCGCTAATCAGCCCCAGCATTTT.

In this sample, this clonotype turned up a few times. The CDR3 is CASSGVTGDSPLHF. The CDR3 region has the DNA TGTGCCAGCAGTGGCGTCACAGGGGATTCACCCCTCCACTTT. This chain links TRBV6-1 with TRBJ1-6, with TRBD1 matching over 7 bases. CDR3 size: 14 residues. The J segment lost 8 bases and the V segment lost 4 bases, leaving 5 bases of the junction unmatched. Germline V gives CDR1 MNHNS, CDR2 SASEGT.

As DNA, the CDR3 is TGTGCCAGCAGTTTCCGTAGGCGGGGGGGCCGGTCAGAGACCCAGTACTTC. Amino acid sequence: CASSFRRRGGRSETQYF. The chain joins TRBV12-3 or TRBV12-4 to TRBJ2-5; TRBD2 matches at 9 bases. This CDR3 has 17 amino acids. V gave up 3 bases and J gave up 4 bases; unmatched junction bases: 12.

The genes are TRBV5-1 and TRBJ2-7; 8 positions match TRBD1. The junction had 12 bases not matched to a gene; V was cut back by 0 bases and J by 1 base. The CDR3 covers 18 residues. Germline loops: CDR1 SGHRS, CDR2 YFSETQ. The CDR3 nucleotides read TGCGCCAGCAGCTTGGCCGAGATTTGGCGGGACAGGTCCTACGAGCAGTACTTC. Translation gives CASSLAEIWRDRSYEQYF.

This clonotype has only a few counts. The chain combines TRBV3-1 with TRBJ2-7; tentative D call: TRBD2 (6 bases). V shed 0 bases and J shed 7 bases, with 16 bases lying between them. There are 15 residues in the CDR3. CDR1 is LGHDT, CDR2 YNNKEL, per germline (reference sequence). CDR3 amino acids: CASSQEGRIRGEQYF. The DNA of the CDR3 is TGTGCCAGCAGCCAAGAAGGACGCATCCGGGGGGAGCAGTACTTC.

This chain joins TRBV11-2 and TRBJ2-2, with D unresolved. This CDR3 has 14 amino acids. Trimming stripped 4 bases from V and 1 base from J, with 7 bases between. Germline lookup yields CDR1 SGHAT and CDR2 FQNNGV. The CDR3 loop reads CASSSTRNTGELFF. For the CDR3, the DNA is TGTGCCAGCAGCTCGACTCGGAACACCGGGGAGCTGTTTTTT.

This clonotype appeared once. One end of the junction does not line up with germline, which may come from a read error. J is TRBJ1-3 and V is TRBV20-1; D gene ambiguous. CDR1 is DFQATT and CDR2 is SNEGSKA in the germline V gene (reference sequence). CDR3 length: 13 residues. CDR3 bases: TGCAGTGCCAGAGATCTCTCTGGAAACACCATATATTTT. Its translation: CSARDLSGNTIYF.

The V and J genes are TRBV11-2 and TRBJ1-6, with TRBD1 matching over 8 bases. CDR3 length: 17 amino acids. Germline V gives CDR1 SGHAT, CDR2 FQNNGV. V was clipped by 5 bases and J by 5 bases; unmatched bases: 11. CDR3 nucleotide sequence: TGTGCCAGCAGCAGGTCGAGGACAGGGCTGGATAATTCACCCCTCCACTTT. This gives the protein CASSRSRTGLDNSPLHF.

The V call is TRBV13, the J call TRBJ1-1; unclear D gene. Trimming shortened V by 5 bases and J by 8 bases, and 15 bases separated the two germline ends. Germline V gene lookup returns CDR1 PRHDT and CDR2 FYEKMQ (reference sequence). CDR3 size: 13 residues. CDR3 in amino acids: CASSPRGEGEAFF. Written as DNA, the CDR3 is TGTGCCAGCAGCCCACGTGGGGAGGGCGAAGCTTTCTTT.